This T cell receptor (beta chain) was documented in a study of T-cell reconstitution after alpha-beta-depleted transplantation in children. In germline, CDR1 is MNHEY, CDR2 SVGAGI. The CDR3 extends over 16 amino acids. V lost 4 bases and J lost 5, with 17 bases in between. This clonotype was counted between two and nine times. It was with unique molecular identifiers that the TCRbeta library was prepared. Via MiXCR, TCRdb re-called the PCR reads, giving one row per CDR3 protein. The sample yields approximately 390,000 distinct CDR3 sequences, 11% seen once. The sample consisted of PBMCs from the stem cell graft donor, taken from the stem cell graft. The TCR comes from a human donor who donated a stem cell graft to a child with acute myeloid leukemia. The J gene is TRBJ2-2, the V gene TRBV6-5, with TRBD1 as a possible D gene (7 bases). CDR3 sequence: CASSSPRAGGTGELFF. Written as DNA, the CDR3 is TGTGCCAGCAGTTCCCCTCGGGCAGGGGGGACCGGGGAGCTGTTTTTT.